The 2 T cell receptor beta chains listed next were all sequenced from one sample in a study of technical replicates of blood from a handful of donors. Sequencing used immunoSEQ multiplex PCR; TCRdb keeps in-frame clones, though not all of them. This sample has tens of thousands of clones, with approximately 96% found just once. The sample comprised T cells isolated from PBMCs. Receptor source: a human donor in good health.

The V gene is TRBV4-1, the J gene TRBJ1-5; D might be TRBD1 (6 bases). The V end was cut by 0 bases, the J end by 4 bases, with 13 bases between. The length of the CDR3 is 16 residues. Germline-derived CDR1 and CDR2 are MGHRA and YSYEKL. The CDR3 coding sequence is TGCGCCAGCAGCCAAGACAGGGGAGTAGGGAATCAGCCCCAGCATTTT. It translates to CASSQDRGVGNQPQHF.

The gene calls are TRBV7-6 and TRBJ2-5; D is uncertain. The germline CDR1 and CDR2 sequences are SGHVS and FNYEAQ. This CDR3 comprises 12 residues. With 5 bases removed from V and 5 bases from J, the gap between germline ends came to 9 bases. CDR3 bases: TGTGCCAGCAGCCGATCGAGGGAGACCCAGTACTTC. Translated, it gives CASSRSRETQYF.